A selection of T cell receptor beta chains follows, all from one sample in a study of shared clonotypes between healthy human individuals. Using immunoSEQ multiplex PCR, the repertoire was profiled, and TCRdb retains in-frame clones only, with some absent. Here the sample spans around 1.1 million clones, 75% to 80% being singletons. The material sequenced was memory CD4+ T cells from PBMCs. The source of these receptors is a man younger than 35 in good health. Some clones in this sample may be carry-over from other donors' samples. Both conserved end residues are part of each CDR3. D genes are given only for firm matches. For some rows the clone size is stated as once, few or many, or as a class when expanded; others skip it.

V: TRBV4-2; size: once; J: TRBJ2-2; D: TRBD2; length: 17; DNA: TGTGCCAGCAGCCGAGGACTAGCGGATTCGAACACCGGGGAGCTGTTTTTT; CDR3: CASSRGLADSNTGELFF
V: TRBV19; size: .; J: TRBJ2-6; D: .; length: 15; DNA: TGTGCCAGTAAAAGCAGGGAGTCTGGGGCCAACGTCCTGACTTTC; CDR3: CASKSRESGANVLTF
V: TRBV5-1; size: .; J: TRBJ2-3; D: .; length: 15; DNA: TGCGCCAGCAGCTTGGTGGGTCCCGGCACAGATACGCAGTATTTT; CDR3: CASSLVGPGTDTQYF
V: TRBV28; size: .; J: TRBJ1-4; D: TRBD1; length: 14; DNA: TGTGCCAGCAGTTCGGTAGGGGGCCTAGAAAAACTGTTTTTT; CDR3: CASSSVGGLEKLFF
V: TRBV2; size: .; J: TRBJ1-2; D: .; length: 13; DNA: TGTGCCAGCAGTCAGGGAGGGACTTATGGCTACACCTTC; CDR3: CASSQGGTYGYTF
V: TRBV5-1; size: .; J: TRBJ2-1; D: .; length: 14; DNA: TGCGCCAGCAGCCCGCAGAGCCAGCGGACTGAGCAGTTCTTC; CDR3: CASSPQSQRTEQFF
V: TRBV6-6; size: .; J: TRBJ2-7; D: TRBD1; length: 14; DNA: TGTGCCACTAGAGGGGACAGCCGCCTAGCCGAGCAGTACTTC; CDR3: CATRGDSRLAEQYF
V: TRBV6-5; size: .; J: TRBJ2-1; D: .; length: 14; DNA: TGTGCCAGCAGTTACTCGAGCAAAGCGACTGAGCAGTTCTTC; CDR3: CASSYSSKATEQFF
V: TRBV4-1; size: .; J: TRBJ2-1; D: TRBD2; length: 17; DNA: TGCGCCAGCAGCCAAGATCGGGCTAGCGGGGGTAGGGCCGAGCAGTTCTTC; CDR3: CASSQDRASGGRAEQFF
V: TRBV18; size: few; J: TRBJ2-3; D: .; length: 15; DNA: TGTGCCAGCTCACCAGGGGTCCCGGGTTTTAATACGCAGTATTTT; CDR3: CASSPGVPGFNTQYF
V: TRBV5-6; size: many; J: TRBJ1-4; D: TRBD1; length: 15; DNA: TGTGCCAGCAGCGGAAGCGGGACAGGGGTTGAAAAACTGTTTTTT; CDR3: CASSGSGTGVEKLFF
V: TRBV5-4; size: .; J: TRBJ1-1; D: TRBD1; length: 15; DNA: TGTGCCAGCAGCTCTAACAGGGGGGTGAACACTGAAGCTTTCTTT; CDR3: CASSSNRGVNTEAFF
V: TRBV19; size: .; J: TRBJ1-2; D: TRBD1; length: 17; DNA: TGTGCCAGTAGTATCGGACAGGGGGCGATAAGTGGCTATGGCTACACCTTC; CDR3: CASSIGQGAISGYGYTF
V: TRBV4-2; size: .; J: TRBJ2-2; D: TRBD1; length: 15; DNA: TGTGCCAGCAGCCTAGGACAGGGACGGCCCGGGGAGCTGTTTTTT; CDR3: CASSLGQGRPGELFF
V: TRBV6-1; size: .; J: TRBJ2-7; D: TRBD2; length: 13; DNA: TGTGCCAGCAGTCGGGACTACTCCTACGAGCAGTACTTC; CDR3: CASSRDYSYEQYF
V: TRBV5-1; size: .; J: TRBJ2-2; D: TRBD2; length: 14; DNA: TGCGCCAGCAGCTTGAGACTAGCGACCGGGGAGCTGTTTTTT; CDR3: CASSLRLATGELFF
V: TRBV30; size: .; J: TRBJ1-5; D: .; length: 15; DNA: TGTGCCTGGAGTCTCGGGCGGGGATTCAATCAGCCCCAGCATTTT; CDR3: CAWSLGRGFNQPQHF
V: TRBV7-2; size: .; J: TRBJ1-4; D: .; length: 16; DNA: TGTGCCAGCAGCTTATGGGCGGGGGCAGCTAATGAAAAACTGTTTTTT; CDR3: CASSLWAGAANEKLFF
V: TRBV7-2; size: .; J: TRBJ1-2; D: TRBD1; length: 15; DNA: TGTGCCAGCAGCTTAGTGGCAGGGGGCCTCTATGGCTACACCTTC; CDR3: CASSLVAGGLYGYTF
V: TRBV15; size: many; J: TRBJ1-3; D: .; length: 16; DNA: TGTGCCACCAGCAGAGATCCGGGAACCTCTGGAAACACCATATATTTT; CDR3: CATSRDPGTSGNTIYF
V: TRBV18; size: few; J: TRBJ1-1; D: .; length: 14; DNA: TGTGCCAGCTCACCGTTGACGGTGAACACTGAAGCTTTCTTT; CDR3: CASSPLTVNTEAFF
V: TRBV9; size: .; J: TRBJ2-1; D: .; length: 15; DNA: TGTGCCAGCAGCGTAGGAGGGTTAAGCCACAATGAGCAGTTCTTC; CDR3: CASSVGGLSHNEQFF
V: TRBV2; size: .; J: TRBJ1-2; D: TRBD1; length: 17; DNA: TGTGCCAGCAGCGACCCGGGACAGGGCTGGGCCACTTATGGCTACACCTTC; CDR3: CASSDPGQGWATYGYTF
V: TRBV6-1; size: .; J: TRBJ1-5; D: TRBD1; length: 17; DNA: TGTGCCAGCAGTGCCGGGACAGTTGGTTATAGCAATCAGCCCCAGCATTTT; CDR3: CASSAGTVGYSNQPQHF
V: TRBV30; size: .; J: TRBJ2-1; D: .; length: 13; DNA: TGTGCCTGGAGTGTTAATGGCGGGACTCTGGGATTCTTC; CDR3: CAWSVNGGTLGFF
V: TRBV6-1; size: .; J: TRBJ2-1; D: .; length: 10; DNA: TGTGCCAGCAGGTACCATGAGCAGTTCTTC; CDR3: CASRYHEQFF
V: TRBV6-1; size: few; J: TRBJ2-1; D: .; length: 14; DNA: TGTGCCAGCACTTTGGCAGGGATGGGAAATGAGCAGTTCTTC; CDR3: CASTLAGMGNEQFF
V: TRBV6-6; size: once; J: TRBJ2-1; D: TRBD2; length: 15; DNA: TGTGCCAGCACGTCCGGGACTAGCGGAGGCAATGAGCAGTTCTTC; CDR3: CASTSGTSGGNEQFF
V: TRBV28; size: .; J: TRBJ2-2; D: .; length: 18; DNA: TGTGCCAGCAGCCCCTTGGGCGGGACAGCCTCGAACACCGGGGAGCTGTTTTTT; CDR3: CASSPLGGTASNTGELFF
V: TRBV28; size: .; J: TRBJ1-5; D: .; length: 14; DNA: TGTGCCAGCAGCCCCGGGACCAAGAATCAGCCCCAGCATTTT; CDR3: CASSPGTKNQPQHF
V: TRBV29-1; size: .; J: TRBJ2-3; D: .; length: 11; DNA: TGCAGCGTTGTCCGCTCAGATACGCAGTATTTT; CDR3: CSVVRSDTQYF
V: TRBV5-4; size: few; J: TRBJ2-7; D: .; length: 16; DNA: TGTGCCAGCAGCAGGATGAGGGGGGAAATCCGCTACGAGCAGTACTTC; CDR3: CASSRMRGEIRYEQYF
V: TRBV28; size: .; J: TRBJ2-1; D: TRBD2; length: 17; DNA: TGTGCCAGCAGTACCCTCGGGGTAGCGGGAGCGGGCAATGAGCAGTTCTTC; CDR3: CASSTLGVAGAGNEQFF
V: TRBV7-9; size: few; J: TRBJ1-1; D: .; length: 15; DNA: TGTGCCAGCAGCCCTCCGTCGAGGGGGAACACTGAAGCTTTCTTT; CDR3: CASSPPSRGNTEAFF
V: TRBV4-1; size: many; J: TRBJ2-3; D: .; length: 14; DNA: TGCGCCAGCAGCACGACCCGGAGCACAGATACGCAGTATTTT; CDR3: CASSTTRSTDTQYF
V: TRBV6-6; size: few; J: TRBJ2-3; D: .; length: 14; DNA: TGTGCCAGCAGTCACCGGCAGGCGACAGATACGCAGTATTTT; CDR3: CASSHRQATDTQYF
V: TRBV7-6; size: .; J: TRBJ1-4; D: TRBD1; length: 12; DNA: TGTGCCAGCAGCGACCGACAGGGGAGGCTGTTTTTT; CDR3: CASSDRQGRLFF
V: TRBV27; size: .; J: TRBJ2-7; D: .; length: 15; DNA: TGTGCCAGCAGCCGCGGGGTAGCCCTGGGGTCCGAGCAGTACTTC; CDR3: CASSRGVALGSEQYF
V: TRBV10-1; size: .; J: TRBJ1-2; D: .; length: 9; DNA: TGCGCCAGTAGGGGTGGCTACACCTTC; CDR3: CASRGGYTF
V: TRBV2; size: .; J: TRBJ2-1; D: .; length: 11; DNA: TGTGCCAGCATATACTACAATGAGCAGTTCTTC; CDR3: CASIYYNEQFF
V: TRBV5-1; size: .; J: TRBJ1-2; D: .; length: 12; DNA: TGCGCCAGCAGTTTTTCGAGTTATGGCTACACCTTC; CDR3: CASSFSSYGYTF
V: TRBV10-3; size: .; J: TRBJ2-7; D: TRBD2; length: 14; DNA: TGTGCCATCAGTGAGGCTGCGGGGGCCTACGAGCAGTACTTC; CDR3: CAISEAAGAYEQYF
V: TRBV7-2; size: .; J: TRBJ2-7; D: TRBD2; length: 16; DNA: TGTGCCAGCAGTTCTGGACTAGCGGGATTTGGGTACGAGCAGTACTTC; CDR3: CASSSGLAGFGYEQYF
V: TRBV7-3; size: .; J: TRBJ2-7; D: .; length: 15; DNA: TGTGCCAGCAGCCCATCGCGTGGGGGCGGGAACGAGCAGTACTTC; CDR3: CASSPSRGGGNEQYF